The 21 T cell receptor beta chains reported below all come from one sample, sequenced in a study of cytomegalovirus exposure and HLA in healthy donors. The PCR employed 60 Vbeta primers together with 13 Jbeta primers. The protocol was immunoSEQ multiplex PCR, while the TCRdb copy is restricted to in-frame clones and leaves out a portion. The sample carries roughly 150,000 clones, over 70% recorded once. Sequenced: PBMCs. Receptor source: a male donor in good health and CMV-seronegative.

This clone was detected only once. The chain carries TRBV5-8 and TRBJ1-5; weak D call: TRBD1 (5 bases). CDR1 is SGHTS, CDR2 YDEGEE, per germline. The CDR3 consists of 15 residues. V was clipped by 0 bases and J by 1 base, with 8 bases between them. The CDR3 spells CASSLGQTSNQPQHF. The CDR3 DNA reads as TGTGCCAGCAGCTTGGGACAGACGAGCAATCAGCCCCAGCATTTT.

The rearrangement links TRBV19 to TRBJ1-1, with 8 bases aligning to TRBD1. This CDR3 is 14 amino acids long. Germline CDR1 LNHDA, CDR2 SQIVND (reference sequence). Unmatched junction bases numbered 8, after V lost 7 bases and J lost 4 bases. CDR3 coding DNA: TGTGCCAGTACTGACAGGGGAAGGGGCACTGAAGCTTTCTTT. Amino acid sequence: CASTDRGRGTEAFF.

The CDR3 nucleotides read TGTGCCAGTCAGGGGCTGGGCGAAAAACTGTTTTTT. It is translated as CASQGLGEKLFF. V and J are TRBV2 and TRBJ1-4; D may be TRBD1 (6 bases). Trimming shortened V by 9 bases and J by 8 bases, and 13 bases separated the two germline ends. In germline, CDR1 is SNHLY, CDR2 FYNNEI. The length of the CDR3 is 12 residues.

The table lists this clone with a count of one. The gene calls are TRBV2 and TRBJ1-3; 7 nucleotides align to TRBD1. The V gene's germline CDR1 is SNHLY and CDR2 FYNNEI. The CDR3 contains 14 residues. V trimming: 6 bases; J trimming: 0 bases; junction bases outside the gene matches: 2. Here the CDR3 reads CASRDRFSGNTIYF. Here the CDR3 DNA reads TGTGCCAGCAGGGACAGGTTCTCTGGAAACACCATATATTTT.

This clone was observed a few times. V and J are TRBV7-8 and TRBJ2-5; no clear D. CDR1 is SGHVS and CDR2 is FQNEAQ in the germline V gene. Between the trimmed V and J ends, which lost 5 bases and 5 bases, there was a span of 15 bases. There are 14 residues in the CDR3. The CDR3 DNA sequence: TGTGCCAGCAGCCAATCCATAGCTTGGGAGACCCAGTACTTC. This translates into CASSQSIAWETQYF.

The chain uses TRBV9 and TRBJ2-2; 9 bases are a match to TRBD1. Germline trimming cut 3 bases from V and 3 bases from J; bases unmatched to any gene: 3. This CDR3 has 15 residues. Germline V gives CDR1 SGDLS, CDR2 YYNGEE. The CDR3 bases are TGTGCCAGCAGCGAAACAGGGGGCCACACCGGGGAGCTGTTTTTT. Translating gives CASSETGGHTGELFF.

This clone was seen only once. The chain links TRBV7-9 to TRBJ1-1; D gene uncertain. V shed 2 bases and J shed 2 bases, with 9 bases lying between them. This CDR3 is 14 amino acids long. Germline CDR1 reads SEHNR; CDR2 reads FQNEAQ (reference sequence). The DNA of the CDR3 is TGTGCCAGCAGCTTATACGGGGTAAACACTGAAGCTTTCTTT. Translating gives CASSLYGVNTEAFF.

The chain joins TRBV4-3 to TRBJ1-1; tentatively, D is TRBD1 (5 bases). CDR3 length equals 13 residues. V dropped 3 bases and J dropped 1 base, with 6 bases sitting between them. Germline CDR1 is LGHNA and CDR2 is YSLEER. DNA of the CDR3: TGCGCCAGCAGCCAGGACAAGAACACTGAAGCTTTCTTT. Protein sequence: CASSQDKNTEAFF.

The genes are TRBV30 and TRBJ2-2, with TRBD1 matching 8 bases. The germline gives CDR1 GTSNPN, CDR2 SVGIG (reference sequence). This CDR3 region has 16 residues. V dropped 0 bases and J dropped 1; count of bases not matched to a gene: 4. The CDR3 DNA reads TGTGCCTGGAGTGTAAGGACAGGGCGGAACACCGGGGAGCTGTTTTTT. Its protein is CAWSVRTGRNTGELFF.

The rearrangement uses TRBV2 and TRBJ2-1; D is unclear. CDR3 length: 14 residues. Germline V gene sequence: CDR1 SNHLY, CDR2 FYNNEI. The V end lost 6 bases, the J end lost 0 bases, and 9 bases lay between the germline ends. The CDR3 DNA is TGTGCCAGCAGCAAAGATAGCTCCTACAATGAGCAGTTCTTC. Translation gives CASSKDSSYNEQFF.

The chain joins TRBV7-2 to TRBJ1-1, with TRBD1 identical over 10 bases. Germline V gives CDR1 SGHTA, CDR2 FQGNSA. V gave up 0 bases and J gave up 4 bases; unmatched junction bases: 11. The CDR3 length is 18 residues. Written as DNA, the CDR3 is TGTGCCAGCAGCTTAGCTCTACATCACAGGACAGGGGGCACTGAAGCTTTCTTT. This codes for CASSLALHHRTGGTEAFF.

The chain combines TRBV5-1 with TRBJ1-5; 7 bases line up with TRBD1. The CDR3 contains 15 residues. The germline gives CDR1 SGHRS, CDR2 YFSETQ. Trimming took 4 bases from V and 7 from J; bases not matched to a gene: 11. The CDR3 DNA reads TGCGCCAGCAGCCGGGAGGGGGCCGGTCCCCAGCCCCAGCATTTT. As protein: CASSREGAGPQPQHF.

The V and J genes are TRBV7-3 and TRBJ2-7, with 11 nucleotides matching TRBD1. Germline CDR1 reads SGHTA; CDR2 reads FQGTGA. The CDR3 consists of 14 residues. V trimming: 5 bases; J trimming: 6 bases; junction bases outside the gene matches: 6. DNA for the CDR3: TGTGCCAGCAGCCCCGGACAGGGGGCGCGCGAGCAGTACTTC. It encodes CASSPGQGAREQYF.

The chain joins TRBV29-1 to TRBJ2-3; 8 nucleotides match TRBD2. V was clipped by 5 bases and J by 0 bases; unmatched bases: 7. Germline loops: CDR1 SQVTM, CDR2 ANQGSEA. The CDR3 loop spans 15 amino acids. CDR3 protein: CSVKGLAESTDTQYF. For the CDR3, the DNA is TGCAGCGTTAAAGGACTAGCCGAAAGCACAGATACGCAGTATTTT.

The CDR3 loop reads CASSLGRDKGEQYF. CDR3 nucleotide sequence: TGTGCCAGCAGCTTAGGTCGGGACAAGGGGGAGCAGTACTTC. The chain uses TRBV7-7 and TRBJ2-7; a weak D match, TRBD1 (6 bases). The CDR3 covers 14 residues. The ends were cut back, 1 base at V and 7 bases at J, with 14 bases in the middle. CDR1 and CDR2 from the germline V gene are SSHAT and FNYEAQ (reference sequence).

The chain has TRBV19 and TRBJ2-7; TRBD2 matches 8 bases. With 4 bases clipped from V and 2 bases from J, the junction kept 7 bases outside the gene matches. CDR3 length: 15 residues. The germline V gene has CDR1 LNHDA and CDR2 SQIVND (reference sequence). The DNA for the CDR3 is TGTGCCAGTAGTAGGGGTAGCGGGACCACCTACGAGCAGTACTTC. Translating gives CASSRGSGTTYEQYF. The full variable domain, rest sourced from reference TRBV19 and TRBJ2-7, is DGGITQSPKYLFRKEGQNVTLSCEQNLNHDAMYWYRQDPGQGLRLIYYSQIVNDFQKGDIAEGYSVSREKKESFPLTVTSAQKNPTAFYLCASSRGSGTTYEQYFGPGTRLTVT.

This chain joins TRBV7-2 and TRBJ1-5; 8 nucleotides line up with TRBD1. The trim removed 1 base at V and 4 bases at J, leaving 3 bases unmatched. Germline V CDR1 and CDR2: SGHTA, FQGNSA. The CDR3 length is 15 residues. DNA for the CDR3: TGTGCCAGCAGCTTAGGGGGGACAGGAAATCAGCCCCAGCATTTT. Translated: CASSLGGTGNQPQHF.

J is TRBJ1-3 and V is TRBV5-6; D is perhaps TRBD1 (5 bases). V lost 0 bases and J lost 4, with 14 bases in between. CDR1 is SGHDT, CDR2 YYEEEE, per germline. This CDR3 has 16 amino acids. CDR3 residues: CASSLAGGYPGNTIYF. The CDR3 region has the DNA TGTGCCAGCAGCTTGGCCGGGGGTTACCCCGGAAACACCATATATTTT.

The V gene is TRBV5-6, the J gene TRBJ1-1; 9 nucleotides match TRBD1. There are 16 residues in the CDR3. V lost 4 bases and J lost 4; bases outside the gene matches: 11. Germline V gives CDR1 SGHDT, CDR2 YYEEEE. CDR3: CASSIPPGQGGTEAFF. Written as DNA, the CDR3 is TGTGCCAGCAGCATTCCTCCGGGACAGGGAGGCACTGAAGCTTTCTTT.

The V and J genes are TRBV6-5 and TRBJ1-4; D is possibly TRBD1 (5 bases). The CDR3 contains 15 residues. The V end was cut by 5 bases, the J end by 7 bases, with 17 bases between. Germline V gene lookup returns CDR1 MNHEY and CDR2 SVGAGI. The CDR3 DNA is TGTGCCAGCAGTGGGGCAGGGCGGGAGGGTGAAAAACTGTTTTTT. This sequence encodes CASSGAGREGEKLFF.

The CDR3 here is CASSLLLDTSNQPQHF. The CDR3 DNA is TGTGCCAGCAGCCTCCTGCTGGACACAAGCAATCAGCCCCAGCATTTT. The J gene is TRBJ1-5, the V gene TRBV28; possibly TRBD1 for D (5 bases). Germline V CDR1 and CDR2: MDHEN, SYDVKM. The CDR3 consists of 16 residues. The V gene lost 6 bases and the J gene lost 1 base, with 16 bases spanning the gap.